This T cell receptor (beta chain) was retrieved from a study of shared clonotypes between healthy human individuals. This clone was observed once. Repertoires were generated with immunoSEQ multiplex PCR, while TCRdb's copy carries only in-frame clones and drops some. The sample has about 470,000 clones, roughly 80% seen once. The germline V and J ends were trimmed by 0 bases and 3 bases, with 11 bases remaining between them. The CDR3 covers 15 residues. Germline CDR1 LNHNV, CDR2 YYDKDF (reference sequence). The specimen was PBMCs. The source of this sequence is a woman between 35 and 50 years old in good health. Some clones in this sample may be carry-over from other donors' samples. V gene TRBV15 combines with J gene TRBJ1-2; D is possibly TRBD1 (6 bases). CDR3 loop: CATSRDQGTHYGYTF. Written as DNA, the CDR3 is TGTGCCACCAGCAGAGATCAGGGGACCCACTATGGCTACACCTTC.